Listed below are T cell receptor beta chains from one sample, sequenced in a study of CD8 T cells in ankylosing spondylitis. TCRdb recomputed calls from the 5' RACE reads with MiXCR, one row per CDR3 protein. Of under 300,000 distinct CDR3 sequences listed, roughly a tenth are singletons. The sample taken for sequencing was blood, either unsorted or a sorted T cell fraction (not recorded which). These receptors originate from a male donor with ankylosing spondylitis or in good health (not recorded which). Each CDR3 is given with its conserved first and last residue. A D gene is named only where the DNA matches it firmly. Some rows mark clone size as missing; the rest say once, few, many or name a class of expanded clone.

cdr3_nt cdr3_aa j_call v_call d_call clone_size
TGTGCCAGCAGTTTTCGGGGGAACACTGAAGCTTTCTTT CASSFRGNTEAFF TRBJ1-1 TRBV27 - many
TGTGCCAGCAGCTTGGCCTCCTCCGTGAACTATGGCTACACCTTC CASSLASSVNYGYTF TRBJ1-2 TRBV5-6 - few
TGCGCCAGCAGCTTGGACGGCGTGACAGATACGCAGTATTTT CASSLDGVTDTQYF TRBJ2-3 TRBV5-1 - many
TGTGCCAGCAGCTCCCGACTAGCGGGAATATACAATGAGCAGTTCTTC CASSSRLAGIYNEQFF TRBJ2-1 TRBV7-9 TRBD2 few
TGTGCCAGCAGAGGGATTCTCACCTCCTACGAGCAGTACTTC CASRGILTSYEQYF TRBJ2-7 TRBV6-1 - many
TGTGCCACCAGCCTCGGGGCTCACGGCACCGGGGAGCTGTTTTTT CATSLGAHGTGELFF TRBJ2-2 TRBV24-1 - many
TGTGCCTGGAAGGGGAGCGGGGAGACCCAGTACTTC CAWKGSGETQYF TRBJ2-5 TRBV30 - -
TGTGCCAGCAGAACTAGCGCAGAGACCCAGTACTTC CASRTSAETQYF TRBJ2-5 TRBV6-5 TRBD2 many
TGCGCCAGCAGGGACGGTTTGGGGCCCCAGCATTTT CASRDGLGPQHF TRBJ1-5 TRBV5-1 - many
TGCAGCCTGGGGGTAGCAGATACGCAGTATTTT CSLGVADTQYF TRBJ2-3 TRBV29-1 - few
TGTGCCAGCAGCCTCTCCCGAACGGGGAATTCACCCCTCCACTTT CASSLSRTGNSPLHF TRBJ1-6 TRBV9 - many
TGTGCCTGGAGTGTTGACAGAGATTCACCCCTCCACTTT CAWSVDRDSPLHF TRBJ1-6 TRBV30 - many
TGCAGTGCTAGAGATCTAAGGGGACAGGGGGGACGAAATGAAAAACTGTTTTTT CSARDLRGQGGRNEKLFF TRBJ1-4 TRBV20-1 TRBD1 many
TGTGCCAGCAGCTTAGAATGGCAGGGGTGGAATGAGCAGTTCTTC CASSLEWQGWNEQFF TRBJ2-1 TRBV7-6 - -
TGCAGCGTTGAAAAACCAGGGAGAGAAGCTTTCTTT CSVEKPGREAFF TRBJ1-1 TRBV29-1 - many
TGTGCCAGCAGTTATCGGGAGTGGGTACATGGCTACACCTTC CASSYREWVHGYTF TRBJ1-2 TRBV6-5 - many
TGCGCCAGCAGCTTGTCTAACGGCCCCTACGAGCAGTACTTC CASSLSNGPYEQYF TRBJ2-7 TRBV5-1 - many
TGTGCCAGCAACCCAAACCCGGAGAGCAATCAGCCCCAGCATTTT CASNPNPESNQPQHF TRBJ1-5 TRBV12-3/TRBV12-4 - many
TGCAGCGTTGTGGACTCCACAGATACGCAGTATTTT CSVVDSTDTQYF TRBJ2-3 TRBV29-1 - many
TGTGCCAGCAGCCCAGCAGACAGTCAGCCCCAGCATTTT CASSPADSQPQHF TRBJ1-5 TRBV7-6 - many
TGTGCCAGTAGCCCACCCGGCCTTGAGCAGTTCTTC CASSPPGLEQFF TRBJ2-1 TRBV19 - -
TGTGCCATCAGTGGGACACCCCGGGACAGGGGTTTCTACGAGCAGTACTTC CAISGTPRDRGFYEQYF TRBJ2-7 TRBV10-3 TRBD1 many
TGCAGCGTTTACGATGAAAGCGGGGAGAACACCGGGGAGCTGTTTTTT CSVYDESGENTGELFF TRBJ2-2 TRBV29-1 TRBD2 many
TGCGCCAGCAGCTTGTCGGACAGCGGCTACGAGCAGTACTTC CASSLSDSGYEQYF TRBJ2-7 TRBV5-1 - many
TGCGCCAGCAGCTCCCGGGATGCAACTAATGAAAAACTGTTTTTT CASSSRDATNEKLFF TRBJ1-4 TRBV5-1 - many
TGCGCCAGCAGCACAATCCTAGCGGGAGTCGACAATGAGCAGTTCTTC CASSTILAGVDNEQFF TRBJ2-1 TRBV5-1 TRBD2 many
TGCAGTGCTAGGGTGGGCTTTACAGGGCCGTTCTTC CSARVGFTGPFF TRBJ2-1 TRBV20-1 - many
TGTGCCAGCAGCTTGATTTCCAGCGGGAGTTTCTACGAGCAGTACTTC CASSLISSGSFYEQYF TRBJ2-7 TRBV5-6 TRBD2 many
TGCAGTGCTAGAAGGGGACTAGCGGGGACAGATACGCAGTATTTT CSARRGLAGTDTQYF TRBJ2-3 TRBV20-1 TRBD2 few
TGTGCCACCAGCAGAGACCGGGGGCCCTATGAGCAGTTCTTC CATSRDRGPYEQFF TRBJ2-1 TRBV15 - many
TGTGCCAGCTCGAGGTTGGCGGGGGATCGAGATACGCAGTATTTT CASSRLAGDRDTQYF TRBJ2-3 TRBV18 TRBD2 -
TGTGCCAGCAGTAACCACTACAATGAGCAGTTCTTC CASSNHYNEQFF TRBJ2-1 TRBV25-1 - many
TGTGCCAGCAGAGCCAGGACTAGCGGATACAATGAGCAGTTCTTC CASRARTSGYNEQFF TRBJ2-1 TRBV6-1 TRBD2 many
TGTGCCAGCAGCCAAGGCCGGGGGGGAGCCAAAAACATTCAGTACTTC CASSQGRGGAKNIQYF TRBJ2-4 TRBV14 TRBD2 few
TGTGCCAGCAGCCGCCAAGGGACTGGCGTCGACAATGAGCAGTTCTTC CASSRQGTGVDNEQFF TRBJ2-1 TRBV3-1 - -
TGTGCCAGCAGCTTAAGGGGATTCCCCTATAATTCACCCCTCCACTTT CASSLRGFPYNSPLHF TRBJ1-6 TRBV13 - few
TGTGCCACCAGCAGAGAGACGACAGCCTACGAGCAGTACTTC CATSRETTAYEQYF TRBJ2-7 TRBV15 - many
TGCGCCAGCAGCTTGGCCGGGACCCGTGAGCAGTTCTTC CASSLAGTREQFF TRBJ2-1 TRBV5-1 - many
TGCAGTGCTAGTGTCGGGCGGGACCAAGAGACCCAGTACTTC CSASVGRDQETQYF TRBJ2-5 TRBV20-1 - -
TGCAGTGCTGGGTCAGTAGGAAACACCATATATTTT CSAGSVGNTIYF TRBJ1-3 TRBV20-1 - -
TGCGCCAGCAGCTCGCCGGGACGGCCTAGCTACGAGCAGTACTTC CASSSPGRPSYEQYF TRBJ2-7 TRBV5-1 - many
TGTGCCAGCAGTTTACTCGGGACTAGCTCACAAGAGACCCAGTACTTC CASSLLGTSSQETQYF TRBJ2-5 TRBV28 TRBD2 many
TGTGCCAGCAGCCAAGAGCTAGCGGGAGGCCGGGAAGATACGCAGTATTTT CASSQELAGGREDTQYF TRBJ2-3 TRBV3-1 TRBD2 -
TGTGCCAGCAGCCACGGGGACGGGAGATATAGCTCTGGAAACACCATATATTTT CASSHGDGRYSSGNTIYF TRBJ1-3 TRBV4-2 - -
TGTGCCATCAGTGATAGGACTAGCGCCGCGAACACCGGGGAGCTGTTTTTT CAISDRTSAANTGELFF TRBJ2-2 TRBV10-3 TRBD2 many
TGTGCCAGCAGCTTAGACCACAGGGGTTTCACTGAAGCTTTCTTT CASSLDHRGFTEAFF TRBJ1-1 TRBV7-2 TRBD1 -
TGTGCCAGCATCCAGATACGGGGGGCGAACACCGGGGAGCTGTTTTTT CASIQIRGANTGELFF TRBJ2-2 TRBV7-9 TRBD2 -
TGCAGTGCTATCAATGGAGAGGGCGCGAACGGGGAGCTGTTTTTT CSAINGEGANGELFF TRBJ2-2 TRBV20-1 - -
TGTGCCAGCAGCCACGCCGGAAATATTGGCTACACCTTC CASSHAGNIGYTF TRBJ1-2 TRBV25-1 - many
TGTGCCAGCGGACAAACCTCGGACACCGGGGAGCTGTTTTTT CASGQTSDTGELFF TRBJ2-2 TRBV9 - many
TGTGCCATCAGTGTAGCCGGGACAGAGAATTCACCCCTCCACTTT CAISVAGTENSPLHF TRBJ1-6 TRBV10-3 TRBD1 many
TGCAGTGCACCTACCCGGGGGCAGGGGGACAATGAGCAGTTCTTC CSAPTRGQGDNEQFF TRBJ2-1 TRBV20-1 - many
TGTGCCAGCAGCGACGATGGACTAGCGGGGACTGAGCAGTACTTC CASSDDGLAGTEQYF TRBJ2-7 TRBV6-1 TRBD2 few
TGTGCCAGCAGTCCTGTCGGACTTCATGCCTCCTACGAGCAGTACTTC CASSPVGLHASYEQYF TRBJ2-7 TRBV28 - -
TGTGCCACCAGCAGAGATTGGGACGAAGGAGGGGAGACCCAGTACTTC CATSRDWDEGGETQYF TRBJ2-5 TRBV15 - -
TGCAGTGTGTCGCGGGGGCCGGGCACAGATACGCAGTATTTT CSVSRGPGTDTQYF TRBJ2-3 TRBV20-1 - many
TGCGCCAGCAGCCCTAGACAGGGGCGGGGGAAAACTGAAGCTTTCTTT CASSPRQGRGKTEAFF TRBJ1-1 TRBV5-1 TRBD1 many
TGTGCCAGCAGCTTAGGAACTAGCGTGAACTTCGAGCAGTACTTC CASSLGTSVNFEQYF TRBJ2-7 TRBV7-9 TRBD2 few